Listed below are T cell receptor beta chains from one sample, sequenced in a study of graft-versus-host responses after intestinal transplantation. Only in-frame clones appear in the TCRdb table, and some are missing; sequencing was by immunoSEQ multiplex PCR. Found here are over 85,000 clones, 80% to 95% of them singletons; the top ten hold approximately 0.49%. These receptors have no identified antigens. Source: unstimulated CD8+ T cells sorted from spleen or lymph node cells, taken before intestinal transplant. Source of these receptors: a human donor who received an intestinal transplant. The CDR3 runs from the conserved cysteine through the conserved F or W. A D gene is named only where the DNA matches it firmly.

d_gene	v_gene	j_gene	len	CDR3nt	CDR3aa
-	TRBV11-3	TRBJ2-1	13	TGTGCCAGCAGCTTATTGGGGGACAATGAGCAGTTCTTC	CASSLLGDNEQFF
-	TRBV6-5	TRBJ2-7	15	TGTGCCAGCAGCCCACAAAGCGTAACCGAATACGAGCAGTACTTC	CASSPQSVTEYEQYF
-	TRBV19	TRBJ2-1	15	TGTGCCAGTAGTATACGGACCGACCCCTACAATGAGCAGTTCTTC	CASSIRTDPYNEQFF
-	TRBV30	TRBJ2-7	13	TGTGCCTGGGAGCCAGGGAAGCCCTACGAGCAGTACTTC	CAWEPGKPYEQYF
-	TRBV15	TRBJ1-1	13	TGTGCCACCAGCAGAGATAAAATTTCTGGAGCTTTCTTT	CATSRDKISGAFF
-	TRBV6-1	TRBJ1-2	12	TGTGCCAGCAGTGAAGGACGCTATGGCTACACCTTC	CASSEGRYGYTF
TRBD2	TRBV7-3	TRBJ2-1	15	TGTGCCAGCAGGGCTAGCGGGAGCCCTGACAATGAGCAGTTCTTC	CASRASGSPDNEQFF
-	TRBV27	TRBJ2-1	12	TGTGCCAGCAGTTTAGGTTACAATGAGCAGTTCTTC	CASSLGYNEQFF
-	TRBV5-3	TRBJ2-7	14	TGTGCCAGAAGCTTTAGTAGGGAAATCTACGAGCAGTACTTC	CARSFSREIYEQYF
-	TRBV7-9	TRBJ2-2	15	TGTGCCAGCAGCTCAATGGACAGTTATACCGGGGAGCTGTTTTTT	CASSSMDSYTGELFF